This T cell receptor beta chain was identified during a study of T cell repertoires and HLA-DP antigens. About the study: Donors were two male and one female, aged 18-to-29 to 60-to-69.

Study results and limitations: Against one allele, clones undetected before culture averaged about 40%; against the other, 50% to 60%. Naive and memory CD4+ repertoires were not analysed separately.

Clones were sequenced by immunoSEQ multiplex PCR, and TCRdb holds only the in-frame ones, with some missing. The repertoire includes approximately 110,000 clones, approximately 92% of them detected once, and approximately 0.29% sits in the top ten. As to this clone: What it recognizes is unknown.

Purity of the untouched CD4+ T cells was 95% to 98%. The germline gives CDR1 SQVTM, CDR2 ANQGSEA. Trimming shortened V by 1 base and J by 0 bases, and 7 bases separated the two germline ends. This CDR3 has 14 amino acids. Sequencing input: CD4+ T cells from PBMCs. This receptor was taken from a woman between 18 and 30 years old in good health and CMV-seronegative. The chain uses TRBV29-1 and TRBJ2-1; D gene ambiguous. The CDR3 reads CSVEGVSSYNEQFF. The CDR3 DNA follows: TGCAGCGTTGAAGGCGTGAGCTCCTACAATGAGCAGTTCTTC.